This TCR beta chain was captured by sequencing in a study of cytomegalovirus exposure and HLA in healthy donors. General observations from the study: The classifier, whose performance was assessed in both the original and validation cohorts, reportedly diagnosed cytomegalovirus status with high specificity and sensitivity.

Concerning this clone itself: What it binds is not known.

The CDR3 sequence is 14 residues long. The V and J ends lost 1 base and 8 bases, in that order; junction bases with no gene match: 4. Germline V gene data show CDR1 as SGHRS and CDR2 as YFSETQ. The donors were members of the validation cohort comprising about 130 subjects, separate from the roughly 670-subject first cohort. The protocol was immunoSEQ multiplex PCR, while the TCRdb copy is restricted to in-frame clones and leaves out a portion. The sample yields approximately 110,000 clones, roughly 94% seen once. The chain has TRBV5-1 and TRBJ2-1, with 9 positions matching TRBD2. The TCR comes from a young woman in good health and CMV-seronegative. Material for sequencing was PBMCs. DNA of the CDR3: TGCGCCAGCAGCTTGAGGGGCGGGGGGGATGAGCAGTTCTTC. It is translated as CASSLRGGGDEQFF.